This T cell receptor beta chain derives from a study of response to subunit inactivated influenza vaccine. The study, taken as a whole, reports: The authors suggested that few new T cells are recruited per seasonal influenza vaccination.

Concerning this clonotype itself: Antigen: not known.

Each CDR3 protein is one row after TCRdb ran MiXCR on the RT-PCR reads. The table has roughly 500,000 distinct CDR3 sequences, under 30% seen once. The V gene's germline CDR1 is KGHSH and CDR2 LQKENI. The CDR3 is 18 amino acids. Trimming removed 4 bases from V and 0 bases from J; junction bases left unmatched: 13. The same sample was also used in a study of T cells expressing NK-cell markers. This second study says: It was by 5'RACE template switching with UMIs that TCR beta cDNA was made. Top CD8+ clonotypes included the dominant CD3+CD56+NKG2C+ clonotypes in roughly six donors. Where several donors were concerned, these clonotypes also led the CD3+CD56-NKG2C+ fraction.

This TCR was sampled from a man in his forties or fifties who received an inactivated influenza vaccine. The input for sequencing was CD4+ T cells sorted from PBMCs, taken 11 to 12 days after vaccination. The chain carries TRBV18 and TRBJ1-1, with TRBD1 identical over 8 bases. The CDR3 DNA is TGTGCCAGCTCACAGCCCGGGACAGGTTTATCCATGAACACTGAAGCTTTCTTT. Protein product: CASSQPGTGLSMNTEAFF.